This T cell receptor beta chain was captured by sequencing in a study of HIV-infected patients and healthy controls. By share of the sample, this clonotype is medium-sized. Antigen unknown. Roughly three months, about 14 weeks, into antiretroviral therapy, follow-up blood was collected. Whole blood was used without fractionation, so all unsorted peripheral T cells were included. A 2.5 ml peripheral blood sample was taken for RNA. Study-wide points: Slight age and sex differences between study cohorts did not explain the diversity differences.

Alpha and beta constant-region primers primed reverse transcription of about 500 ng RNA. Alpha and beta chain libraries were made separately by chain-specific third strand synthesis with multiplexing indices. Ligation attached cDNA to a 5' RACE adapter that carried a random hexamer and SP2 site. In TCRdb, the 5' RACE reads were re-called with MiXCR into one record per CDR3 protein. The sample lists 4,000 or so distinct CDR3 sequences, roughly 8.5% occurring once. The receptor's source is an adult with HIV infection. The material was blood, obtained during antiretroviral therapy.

The CDR3 DNA reads TGTGCCTGGAGTGTACTTCCTGGCAGGGGGCAAAACTCTGGGGCCAACGTCCTGACTTTC. It is translated as CAWSVLPGRGQNSGANVLTF. This chain links TRBV30 with TRBJ2-6; 8 nucleotides agree with TRBD1. Trimming cost V 0 bases and J 0 bases; bases outside gene matches: 13. Germline assignment: CDR1 GTSNPN and CDR2 SVGIG (reference sequence). The CDR3 is 20 amino acids.